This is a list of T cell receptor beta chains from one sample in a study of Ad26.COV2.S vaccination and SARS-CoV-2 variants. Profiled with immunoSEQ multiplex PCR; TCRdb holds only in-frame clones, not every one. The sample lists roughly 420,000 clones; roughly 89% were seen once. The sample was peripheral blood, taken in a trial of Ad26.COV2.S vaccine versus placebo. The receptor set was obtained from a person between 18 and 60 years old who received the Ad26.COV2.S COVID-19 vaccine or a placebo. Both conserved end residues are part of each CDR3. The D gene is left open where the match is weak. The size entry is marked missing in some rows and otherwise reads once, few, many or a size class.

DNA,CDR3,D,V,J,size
TGTGCCAGCAGTGACCCCCGGGCAACTAATGAAAAACTGTTTTTT,CASSDPRATNEKLFF,-,TRBV25-1,TRBJ1-4,-
TGCAGCGTTGTATCGGGGGGCTCTAATGAAAAACTGTTTTTT,CSVVSGGSNEKLFF,-,TRBV29-1,TRBJ1-4,-
TGTGCCAGCAGTCCTAGGTGGGGCGGGAGTAATGAGCAGTTCTTC,CASSPRWGGSNEQFF,TRBD2,TRBV11-2,TRBJ2-1,-
TGTGCCAGCAGCCGGAGCACAGATACGCAGTATTTT,CASSRSTDTQYF,-,TRBV7-9,TRBJ2-3,-
TGTGCCAGCAGCCAACTAGCGGGGGGAGGGACCGGGGAGCTGTTTTTT,CASSQLAGGGTGELFF,TRBD2,TRBV7-2,TRBJ2-2,-
TGTGCCAGTAGTATAGTCCCAGGGCCTGAAGCTTTCTTT,CASSIVPGPEAFF,-,TRBV19,TRBJ1-1,-
TGTGCCATCAGTGAGGGAGGGACCTGGGAGACCCAGTACTTC,CAISEGGTWETQYF,-,TRBV10-3,TRBJ2-5,-
TGTGCCAGCAGCTTGACCCTAGGGGCGAATGAGCAGTTCTTC,CASSLTLGANEQFF,-,TRBV5-4,TRBJ2-1,-
TGTGCCAGTAGTGTGGGACGGCCCAATCAGCCCCAGCATTTT,CASSVGRPNQPQHF,-,TRBV19,TRBJ1-5,few
TGTGCCAGCAGACTACAGGGGGCTAATGAAAAACTGTTTTTT,CASRLQGANEKLFF,TRBD1,TRBV2,TRBJ1-4,once
TGTGCCAGCTCACCCCCGGCACCAGATACGCAGTATTTT,CASSPPAPDTQYF,-,TRBV18,TRBJ2-3,-
TGTGCCAGTAAAATTGGAGTGATGAACACTGAAGCTTTCTTT,CASKIGVMNTEAFF,-,TRBV2,TRBJ1-1,once
TGTGCCAGCAGCCTTTATCCCACTAACTATGGCTACACCTTC,CASSLYPTNYGYTF,-,TRBV27,TRBJ1-2,-
TGCGCCAGCAGCAGAGGACAGGGAAGCACTGAAGCTTTCTTT,CASSRGQGSTEAFF,TRBD1,TRBV10-1,TRBJ1-1,-
TGTGCCAGCTCACCGAGCCAGCAGGAAAAACTGTTTTTT,CASSPSQQEKLFF,-,TRBV18,TRBJ1-4,-
TGTGCCAGCAGCCCCACCCTTTTGCAGGGGTCAGGGGAGACCCAGTACTTC,CASSPTLLQGSGETQYF,-,TRBV9,TRBJ2-5,-
TGCGCCAGCAGCCACGTGTTGGGCACAGGGTCCGATCAGCCCCAGCATTTT,CASSHVLGTGSDQPQHF,-,TRBV4-1,TRBJ1-5,-
TGTGCCACCAGTGACCCGACTGGGAAGGTCTACAATGAGCAGTTCTTC,CATSDPTGKVYNEQFF,-,TRBV24-1,TRBJ2-1,-
TGTGCCAGCAGCCAAGGCTGGCAGACCAACTATGGCTACACCTTC,CASSQGWQTNYGYTF,-,TRBV3-1/TRBV3-2,TRBJ1-2,-
TGTGCCAGCCGGGGAGACGCCTACAATGAGCAGTTCTTC,CASRGDAYNEQFF,-,TRBV6-5,TRBJ2-1,-
TGTGCCAGCAGCTTAAACAGAGGGGATCAGCCCCAGCATTTT,CASSLNRGDQPQHF,-,TRBV7-8,TRBJ1-5,-
TGCGCCAGCAGCTTCACCACTCTGGGATCAGATACGCAGTATTTT,CASSFTTLGSDTQYF,-,TRBV5-1,TRBJ2-3,-
TGTGCCAGCAGCTTGGACACCTCCTATCAGCCCCAGCATTTT,CASSLDTSYQPQHF,-,TRBV7-2,TRBJ1-5,-
TGTGCCTTACTCCCAGGGACTAGCGCCGACGCGGATACGCAGTATTTT,CALLPGTSADADTQYF,TRBD2,TRBV30,TRBJ2-3,-
TGTGCCAGCGGCTGGGGTACTAGCGGGCTCTTTAGCACGGATACGCAGTATTTT,CASGWGTSGLFSTDTQYF,TRBD2,TRBV27,TRBJ2-3,few
TGTGCCAGCAGTTATTCCCTAGGCAAAAACATTCAGTACTTC,CASSYSLGKNIQYF,-,TRBV6-2/TRBV6-3,TRBJ2-4,-
TGTGCCAGCAGCGCACAGGGGTGGAATGGCTACACCTTC,CASSAQGWNGYTF,TRBD1,TRBV7-2,TRBJ1-2,-
TGTGCCAGCAGCTTGGCGGGGTTCATCGAGCAGTACTTC,CASSLAGFIEQYF,-,TRBV5-8,TRBJ2-7,-
TGTGCCAGCAGCCCCTTAGCGGGGACCCACAATGAGCAGTTCTTC,CASSPLAGTHNEQFF,TRBD2,TRBV6-5,TRBJ2-1,-
TGTGCCAGCAGCCAAGATGGTCCCTCTACCCCCGGATCTGGGGCCAACGTCCTGACTTTC,CASSQDGPSTPGSGANVLTF,-,TRBV3-1/TRBV3-2,TRBJ2-6,-
TGTGCCAGCAGCTGGCGGGGGTTAGAGACCCAGTACTTC,CASSWRGLETQYF,TRBD2,TRBV13,TRBJ2-5,-
TGTGCCAGCAGCTCCACGTGGGGAGAAGCTTTCTTT,CASSSTWGEAFF,-,TRBV13,TRBJ1-1,few
TGTGCCACCAACCGGCCAGGGGAAGAGACCCAGTACTTC,CATNRPGEETQYF,-,TRBV10-3,TRBJ2-5,-
TGTGCCAGCAGCGTCACAGCCCTGAACTATGGCTACACCTTC,CASSVTALNYGYTF,-,TRBV9,TRBJ1-2,-
TGTGCCAGCACGGGTTTAAACACTGAAGCTTTCTTT,CASTGLNTEAFF,-,TRBV6-1,TRBJ1-1,-
TGTGCCAGCAGGCCCGGGGACTCGCCTGACACAGATACGCAGTATTTT,CASRPGDSPDTDTQYF,-,TRBV28,TRBJ2-3,-
TGTGCCAGTACCCCCCCCGGGCAGGCGCGACCTCAGTACTTC,CASTPPGQARPQYF,-,TRBV19,TRBJ2-4,-
TGTGCCAGTAGTAAGGCAGCATGGGGCTACACCTTC,CASSKAAWGYTF,-,TRBV19,TRBJ1-2,-
TGTGCCAGCAGCTATAACCCGGGACAGGGGGTTACTGAGCAGTTCTTC,CASSYNPGQGVTEQFF,TRBD1,TRBV11-1,TRBJ2-1,-
TGTGCCAGCAGCATTGGGGTCGGTTATGGCTACACCTTC,CASSIGVGYGYTF,-,TRBV7-2,TRBJ1-2,few